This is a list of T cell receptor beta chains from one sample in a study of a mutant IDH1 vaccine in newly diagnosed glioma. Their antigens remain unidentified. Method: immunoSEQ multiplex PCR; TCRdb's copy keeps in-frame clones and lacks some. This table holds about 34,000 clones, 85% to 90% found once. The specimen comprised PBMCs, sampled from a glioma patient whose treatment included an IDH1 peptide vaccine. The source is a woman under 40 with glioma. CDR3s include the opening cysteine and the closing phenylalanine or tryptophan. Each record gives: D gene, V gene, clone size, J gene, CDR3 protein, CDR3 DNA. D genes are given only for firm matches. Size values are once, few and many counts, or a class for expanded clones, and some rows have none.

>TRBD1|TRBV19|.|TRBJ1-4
CASSRDRGPEKLFF
TGTGCCAGTAGTAGAGACAGGGGACCGGAAAAACTGTTTTTT
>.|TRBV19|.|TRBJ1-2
CASSIATTNYGYTF
TGTGCCAGTAGTATAGCGACAACTAACTATGGCTACACCTTC
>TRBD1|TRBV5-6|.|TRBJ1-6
CASSLADRVGHSPLHF
TGTGCCAGCAGCTTGGCTGACAGGGTGGGGCATTCACCCCTCCACTTT
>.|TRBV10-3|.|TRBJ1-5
CAISESGPGQPQHF
TGTGCCATCAGTGAGTCGGGCCCCGGTCAGCCCCAGCATTTT
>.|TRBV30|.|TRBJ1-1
CAWSLRDGAFF
TGTGCCTGGAGCCTCCGGGACGGGGCTTTCTTT
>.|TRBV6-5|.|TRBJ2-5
CASSRRAGETQYF
TGTGCCAGCAGTAGGCGGGCCGGCGAGACCCAGTACTTC
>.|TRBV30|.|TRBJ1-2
CAWSTLFLPWGYTF
TGTGCCTGGAGTACACTGTTCCTCCCCTGGGGCTACACCTTC
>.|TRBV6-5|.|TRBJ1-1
CASSSGLYTEAFF
TGTGCCAGCAGTTCGGGACTGTACACTGAAGCTTTCTTT
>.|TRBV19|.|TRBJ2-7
CASSTRGGQGAYEQYF
TGTGCCAGTAGTACCCGGGGGGGACAGGGCGCCTACGAGCAGTACTTC
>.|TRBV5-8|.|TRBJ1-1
CASSLEGSGNTEAFF
TGTGCCAGCAGCTTGGAGGGGTCCGGGAACACTGAAGCTTTCTTT
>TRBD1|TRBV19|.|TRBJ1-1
CASSAGTGGTEAFF
TGTGCCAGTAGTGCCGGGACAGGGGGCACTGAAGCTTTCTTT
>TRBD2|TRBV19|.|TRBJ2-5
CASSSPGLAGGYQETQYF
TGTGCCAGTAGTTCTCCGGGACTAGCGGGGGGATACCAAGAGACCCAGTACTTC
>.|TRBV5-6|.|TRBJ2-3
CASSFLGGSTDTQYF
TGTGCCAGCAGCTTTCTGGGGGGTAGCACAGATACGCAGTATTTT
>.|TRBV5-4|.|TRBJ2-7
CASSYQGYEQYF
TGTGCCAGCAGCTACCAGGGGTACGAGCAGTACTTC
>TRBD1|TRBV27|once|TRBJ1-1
CASSRVILRTGITEAFF
TGTGCCAGCAGTAGGGTCATCCTCCGGACAGGGATCACTGAAGCTTTCTTT
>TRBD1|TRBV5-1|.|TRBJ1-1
CASSLGTGGSAFF
TGCGCCAGCAGCTTGGGGACAGGGGGTTCGGCTTTCTTT
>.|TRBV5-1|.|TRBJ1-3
CASSSGPEGNTIYF
TGCGCCAGCAGCTCGGGCCCCGAGGGAAACACCATATATTTT
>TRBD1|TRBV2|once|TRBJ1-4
CASSGTGAEKLFF
TGTGCCAGCAGTGGGACAGGCGCTGAAAAACTGTTTTTT
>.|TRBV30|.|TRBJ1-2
CAWIVAKGRTGGYTF
TGTGCCTGGATTGTGGCGAAGGGCCGAACTGGTGGCTACACCTTC
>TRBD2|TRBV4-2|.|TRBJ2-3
CASSQRGGASTDTQYF
TGTGCCAGCAGCCAACGCGGGGGAGCTAGCACAGATACGCAGTATTTT
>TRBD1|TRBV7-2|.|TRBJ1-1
CASSSYRGRSDTEAFF
TGTGCCAGCAGCTCTTACAGGGGGAGGTCGGACACTGAAGCTTTCTTT
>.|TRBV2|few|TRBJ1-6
CASGAGEGNSPLHF
TGTGCCAGTGGGGCAGGGGAGGGGAATTCACCCCTCCACTTT
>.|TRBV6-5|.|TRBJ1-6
CASSYGLLGRTSPLHF
TGTGCCAGCAGTTACGGTCTACTTGGGCGGACTTCACCCCTCCACTTT
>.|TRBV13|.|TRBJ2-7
CASSLASYEQYF
TGTGCCAGCAGCCTAGCTTCCTACGAGCAGTACTTC
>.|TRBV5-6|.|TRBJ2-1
CASSLGVEQFF
TGTGCCAGCAGCTTGGGAGTTGAGCAGTTCTTC
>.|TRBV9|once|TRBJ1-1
CASSVADLNTEAFF
TGTGCCAGCAGCGTTGCCGATTTGAACACTGAAGCTTTCTTT
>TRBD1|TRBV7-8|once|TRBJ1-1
CASSWRTGGITEAFF
TGTGCCAGCAGCTGGCGTACAGGGGGTATCACTGAAGCTTTCTTT
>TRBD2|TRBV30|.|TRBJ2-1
CAWNVAGGYNEQFF
TGTGCCTGGAACGTAGCGGGGGGCTACAATGAGCAGTTCTTC
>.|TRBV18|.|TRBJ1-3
CASSPESGAGNTIYF
TGTGCCAGCTCACCGGAATCAGGAGCGGGAAACACCATATATTTT
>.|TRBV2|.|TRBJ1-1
CASSGGSLNTEAFF
TGTGCCAGCAGTGGGGGCAGCTTGAACACTGAAGCTTTCTTT
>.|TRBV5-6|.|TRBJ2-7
CASSQRDNSYEQYF
TGTGCCAGCAGCCAACGGGACAATTCCTACGAGCAGTACTTC
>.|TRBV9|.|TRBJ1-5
CASSVEYRLPQHF
TGTGCCAGCAGCGTAGAATACAGGCTGCCCCAGCATTTT
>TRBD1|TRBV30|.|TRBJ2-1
CAWTPGDSLFLGYNEQFF
TGTGCCTGGACCCCCGGGGACAGCCTGTTTTTGGGATACAATGAGCAGTTCTTC
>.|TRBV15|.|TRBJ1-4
CATSREGPGSNEKLFF
TGTGCCACCAGCAGAGAGGGCCCGGGGTCTAATGAAAAACTGTTTTTT
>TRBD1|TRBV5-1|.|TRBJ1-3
CASSPDRAAGNTIYF
TGCGCCAGCAGTCCGGACAGGGCGGCTGGAAACACCATATATTTT
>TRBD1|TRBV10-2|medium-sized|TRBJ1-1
CASSKTGGTEAFF
TGCGCCAGCAGTAAGACAGGGGGCACTGAAGCTTTCTTT
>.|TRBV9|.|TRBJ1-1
CASSGVLRDPTGAEAFF
TGTGCCAGCAGCGGCGTCCTGAGGGACCCGACCGGGGCTGAAGCTTTCTTT
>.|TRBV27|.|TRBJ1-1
CASRLTGPGTEAFF
TGTGCCAGCAGGTTAACAGGGCCTGGCACTGAAGCTTTCTTT
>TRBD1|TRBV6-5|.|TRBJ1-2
CASSRQGYGYTF
TGTGCCAGCAGCCGACAGGGCTATGGCTACACCTTC
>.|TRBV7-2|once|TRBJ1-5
CASSPLDGPYSNQPQHF
TGTGCCAGCAGCCCTTTAGACGGACCGTATAGCAATCAGCCCCAGCATTTT
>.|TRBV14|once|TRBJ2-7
CASSFGVANVYEQYF
TGTGCCAGCAGCTTTGGAGTGGCAAATGTCTACGAGCAGTACTTC
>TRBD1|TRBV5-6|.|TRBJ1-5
CASSLVRLDREAQPQHF
TGTGCCAGCAGCTTGGTTCGTTTGGACAGGGAGGCTCAGCCCCAGCATTTT
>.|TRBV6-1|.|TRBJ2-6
CASSDYPGGAGGANVLTF
TGTGCCAGCAGTGATTACCCCGGGGGCGCTGGAGGGGCCAACGTCCTGACTTTC
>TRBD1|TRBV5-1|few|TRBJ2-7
CASSLEATGAYEQYF
TGCGCCAGCAGCTTGGAGGCGACAGGGGCTTACGAGCAGTACTTC
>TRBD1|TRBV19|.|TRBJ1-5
CASTADREGNQPQHF
TGTGCCAGTACCGCCGACAGGGAGGGCAATCAGCCCCAGCATTTT
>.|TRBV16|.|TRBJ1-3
CASSQSNGNTIYF
TGTGCCAGCAGCCAAAGCAACGGAAACACCATATATTTT
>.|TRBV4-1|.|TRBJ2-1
CASSQSLDRSSYNEQFF
TGCGCCAGCAGCCAGTCATTAGACAGGAGCTCCTACAATGAGCAGTTCTTC
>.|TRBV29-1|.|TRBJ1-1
CSVERQLIEAFF
TGCAGCGTTGAGCGGCAGTTAATTGAAGCTTTCTTT
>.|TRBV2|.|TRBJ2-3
CASSEEGYYTDTQYF
TGTGCCAGCAGTGAGGAGGGGTACTACACAGATACGCAGTATTTT
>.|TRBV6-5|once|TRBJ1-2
CASIAGGSSYGYTF
TGTGCCAGCATCGCCGGGGGATCGAGCTATGGCTACACCTTC
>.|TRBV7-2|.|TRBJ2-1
CASSFWGNGEQFF
TGTGCCAGCAGCTTCTGGGGGAACGGTGAGCAGTTCTTC
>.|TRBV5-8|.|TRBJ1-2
CASSFGTPSGYTF
TGTGCCAGCAGCTTCGGGACACCGAGCGGCTACACCTTC
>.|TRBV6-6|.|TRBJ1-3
CASSQTGASSGNTIYF
TGTGCCAGCAGTCAGACAGGTGCCTCCTCTGGAAACACCATATATTTT